This TCR beta chain is from a study of blood T cell repertoires in COVID-19 (dated by TCRdb to 2020 to 2021). For the wider study: Samples from collaborators originated in the United States, Italy and Spain and spanned both the acute and convalescent phases of COVID-19. Samples were obtained from the ongoing ImmuneRACE study (first 160 participants) and from 950 to 1,500 subjects provided by 6 global collaborators. HLA class I and class II types, where available, came from metadata supplied by the sample provider rather than from assay-based typing. Subjects who had been exposed to COVID-19, were actively infected with it, or had recovered from it provided the deeply sampled blood TCRbeta repertoires that made up the dataset. A de-identified subject ID, COVID-19 status, age in years and sex were almost always included in the sample metadata. The repertoires were released in a freely available public database meant as a resource for research on the immune response to SARS-CoV-2. The prospective study material was composed of cDNA or gDNA derived from T cells, B-cell-depleted T cells, or PBMCs. Overall study outcomes, separate from this receptor: The quantity of clinical and demographic metadata differed by source and by participant and was supplied without curation.

TCRbeta CDR3 regions were amplified from genomic DNA using the immunoSEQ Assay, a bias-controlled multiplex PCR. The authors' analysis ran thus. Within the assay, amplification of reference gene primers was used to estimate how many nucleated cells each sample contained. To quantify the absolute abundance of each unique TCRbeta CDR3 rearrangement, sequence reads were collapsed and filtered. For each sample, productive Simpson clonality was calculated by taking the square root of Simpson's diversity index across productive rearrangements. This is the immuneACCESS table as TCRdb keeps it, with only in-frame sequences that have V and J called. A part of the clones is gone; compared with another copy, unresolved V genes explain less than half, and the rest is unexplained. That table supplies the V and J calls and clone size; D and trimming were determined from the DNA. The sample has approximately 240,000 clones on record, around 80% of them singletons. The ten biggest clones cover more than 1.2% of the sample.

A word on this clone: This receptor's antigen is unknown. No much larger clone is present one base from it, and per-base qualities are unavailable.

Samples from volunteer blood donors who had recovered from COVID-19 were contributed by a second Seattle source. Each collaborating institution followed its own protocols to collect whole blood in K2EDTA tubes. For TCRbeta analysis, collaborators shipped samples in one of three forms: frozen whole blood, isolated PBMCs, or DNA extracted from either of those sample types. The CDR3 contains 13 residues, cysteine and phenylalanine counted. Only the CDR3 DNA is retained, 39 bases long and in frame from the first base. CDR1 MNHEY and CDR2 SVGEGT were looked up in the germline V gene. Trimming takes 4 bases off V and 8 bases off J; junction bases not matched to a gene: 7.

The chain employs TRBV6-2 or TRBV6-3 and TRBJ1-1; 7 junctional bases match TRBD1. This receptor was taken from a middle-aged woman who had recovered from COVID-19. Sequenced input: peripheral blood. The CDR3 protein is CASSFNRGTEAFF. The sequenced DNA is TGTGCCAGCAGTTTCAACAGGGGCACCGAAGCTTTCTTT.